This entry describes one T cell receptor beta chain. The antigen remains unidentified. Primers included in the PCR were 60 Vbeta and 13 Jbeta primers. Per the original methods: A later analysis tallied about 80 million unique TCR beta chains, some 12 million of them shared. The method was immunoSEQ multiplex PCR; TCRdb's version includes in-frame clones alone and lacks a portion of them. The V and J calls and clone size come from that table; D and trimming were worked out from the DNA. This sample has approximately 280,000 clones, with roughly 90% found just once. V lost 0 bases and J 0 bases, leaving 8 bases between the germline ends. Germline CDR1 is MNHEY and CDR2 is SMNVEV (reference sequence). This CDR3 spans 15 amino acids. This specimen belongs to a study of cytomegalovirus exposure and HLA in healthy donors. Study summary: From donors who were HLA-typed, an early data release held 81 million or so unique TCRs. Study results and limitations: The authors later linked a missense DCLRE1C variant to TCR beta V- and J-gene trimming.

Source material: PBMCs. The V gene is TRBV27, the J gene TRBJ1-1; D gene unclear. The sequence came from a young woman in good health and CMV-seronegative. The DNA of the CDR3 is TGTGCCAGCAGTTTATCGCCAGACATGAACACTGAAGCTTTCTTT. Protein product: CASSLSPDMNTEAFF.